This T cell receptor (beta chain) is from a study of CXCR3-negative and CXCR3-positive naive CD8 T cells. Findings of the study overall: Naive CXCR3-negative cells resembled naive CXCR3-positive cells in TRBV-TRBJ usage; memory cells differed.

From germline, CDR1 is SEHNR and CDR2 FQNEAQ (reference sequence). The CDR3 loop spans 14 amino acids. CD45RO-CCR7+CD27+CD95- defined naive CD8+ T cells. Regarding this clonotype: Its specificity is unknown.

In preparing the TRB cDNA libraries, 5' RACE with UMI labels was used. After re-calling the 5' RACE reads, TCRdb lists one entry per CDR3 protein, DNA absent. The sample holds around 140,000 distinct CDR3 sequences. Input material: naive CXCR3- CD8+ T cells from blood. Subset reported: CD45RO-CCR7+CD27+CD95- naive CD8+ T cells lacking CXCR3 (TNR3-). This TCR derives from a human donor in good health. Some clones in this sample may be carry-over from other donors' samples. V is TRBV7-9 and J is TRBJ2-4; TCRdb gives TRBD1 as the D gene, but with no DNA this cannot be confirmed. CDR3 amino acids: CASSGLGQQNIQYF.